The sequence of this T cell receptor beta chain was determined in a study of T and B cells in COVID-19 patients (dated by TCRdb to the early 2020s). About the study as a whole: In this study, adaptive immunity was profiled in COVID-19 patients who either had active infection or had recovered, using TRB and IGH repertoire sequencing of peripheral blood. A recovered cohort comprised some 19 patients contributing 20 samples, mostly after mild to moderate COVID-19 managed as outpatients. Median age was approximately 35 years in the recovered cohort versus about 70 years in the active-infection cohort. Critical illness requiring mechanical ventilation or ECMO was present in about 55% of the 20 patients in the active-infection cohort. Of the roughly 20 patients in the active-infection cohort, approximately 18 had comorbidities associated with unfavorable COVID-19 outcome. The repository of TCR and BCR sequences included about 69 time points from around 35 patients, and more than 7 million TCR sequences were analysed. A couple of patients were in both the active and recovered cohorts because samples existed from active disease and from after recovery. An age-matched reference group of 39 healthy donors negative for COVID-19 antibodies served as the comparison for repertoire analyses. As many as 9 follow-up blood samples were taken per patient, and some of the samples covered different disease stages within the same individual. Study-wide conclusions, independent of this receptor: Strongly skewed TRBV/TRBJ gene usage was reported in patients with COVID-19. The reported TCR clusters were stated to require prospective validation before clinical use. Specific T cell subsets (CD4+/Treg/CD8+) and sorted SARS-CoV-2-responsive or tetramer+ T cells had not yet been sequenced, and these experiments were ongoing. Few blood samples were available from mildly ill patients while symptoms were present, and early samples from severe cases were likewise scarce. In active COVID-19, TRB repertoires were highly clonal, while at recovery, diversity and richness increased above the levels seen in healthy donors. A total of roughly 2,500 exclusive TCR clusters, including 31 low-pGen clusters, were found in the recovered cohort. The cohort was judged too small for assessing how HLA contributes to COVID-19 susceptibility or severity.

The CDR3 measures 11 amino acids from cysteine to phenylalanine. Solely the CDR3 DNA is kept, with 33 bases framed from the first base. From a lookup of the germline V gene (reference sequence), CDR1 and CDR2 are SGHNT and YYREEE. Deletion took 3 bases off V and 7 bases off J, with a span of 8 bases between the germline ends. TRB repertoires were amplified from around 250-500 ng of genomic DNA extracted from blood. The run used an Illumina MiSeq. Multiplex PCR with BIOMED2 TRB-A/B primer pools was used to amplify the TRB rearrangements. Illumina-compatible adapters and 7-nucleotide sample barcodes were attached to the amplicons through two consecutive PCRs. Phusion HS II polymerase was used for all library PCRs. The amplicons were purified from gel with the NucleoSpin Gel and PCR Clean-up kit, measured on Qubit, and combined at roughly 4.4 nM. Before Illumina next-generation sequencing, the quality of the amplicon pool was assessed on an Agilent 2100 Bioanalyzer. The published analysis was carried out like this. TRB rearrangements were annotated with MiXCR 3.0.8 using the default MiXCR reference library. Non-productive reads and sequences with fewer than 2 reads were excluded, and each unique CDR3 nucleotide sequence counted as one clone. R 3.5.1 was used to calculate clonality, diversity, richness and V-J gene usage. GLIPH2 was used for TCR clustering by CDR3 similarity, and generation probabilities were calculated by OLGA. GLIPH2 clusters were kept only when the clusters contained at least four unique TCR clonotypes present in at least three individuals. TCRdb trimmed public reads at Q25 via fastp, called clones via MiXCR and kept in-frame beta chains. Every entry covers one CDR3 protein and lists the most common genes and DNA from its rows. What appears here as the V and J calls and clone size reflects TCRdb's work, not the paper's. The sample table contains 20,000 or so distinct CDR3 sequences; only one count was recorded for over 25% of them. Approximately 2.2% of the sample comes from the top ten.

Compared with the rest of its sample, this clonotype is medium-sized (0.01 to 0.1%). No antigen is known for it. Per-base quality was not reported, and no clone a single base away is much larger than it. The chain was built from TRBV5-4 and TRBJ2-7, and the D gene may be TRBD2, 5 bases matching. Sequencing was performed on blood. This clonotype originated in a human donor who had recovered from COVID-19. The DNA sequence reads TGTGCCAGCAGCTCGGGGTATGAGCAGTACTTC. Translated, it reads CASSSGYEQYF.